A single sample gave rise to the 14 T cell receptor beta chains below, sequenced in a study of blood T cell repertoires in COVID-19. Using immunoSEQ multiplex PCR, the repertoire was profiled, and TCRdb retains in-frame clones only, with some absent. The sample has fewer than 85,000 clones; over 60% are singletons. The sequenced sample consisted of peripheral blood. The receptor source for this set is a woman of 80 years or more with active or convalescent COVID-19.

CDR3 sequence reads: CASSRTSGGAYEQYF. In nucleotides, the CDR3 is TGTGCCAGCAGCCGGACTAGCGGGGGGGCCTACGAGCAGTACTTC. The chain employs TRBV7-6 and TRBJ2-7; TRBD2 matches 15 bases. The CDR3 spans 15 residues. The V gene end was trimmed by 5 bases and the J gene end by 2 bases; junction bases not matched to a gene: 1. CDR1 SGHVS and CDR2 FNYEAQ come from the germline V gene.

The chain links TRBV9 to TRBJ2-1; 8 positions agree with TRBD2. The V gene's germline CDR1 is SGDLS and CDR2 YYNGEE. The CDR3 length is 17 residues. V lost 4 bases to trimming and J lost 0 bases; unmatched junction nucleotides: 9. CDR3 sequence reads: CASSPQAGGSSYNEQFF. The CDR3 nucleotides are TGTGCCAGCAGCCCACAGGCGGGGGGAAGCTCCTACAATGAGCAGTTCTTC. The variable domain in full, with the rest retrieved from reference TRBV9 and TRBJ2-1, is DSGVTQTPKHLITATGQRVTLRCSPRSGDLSVYWYQQSLDQGLQFLIQYYNGEERAKGNILERFSAQQFPDLHSELNLSSLELGDSALYFCASSPQAGGSSYNEQFFGPGTRLTVL.

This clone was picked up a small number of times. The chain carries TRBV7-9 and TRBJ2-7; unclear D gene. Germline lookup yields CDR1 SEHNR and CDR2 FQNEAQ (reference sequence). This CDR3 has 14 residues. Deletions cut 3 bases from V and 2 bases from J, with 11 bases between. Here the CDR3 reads CASSFDNYAYEQYF. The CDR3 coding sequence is TGTGCCAGCAGCTTCGACAATTATGCCTACGAGCAGTACTTC. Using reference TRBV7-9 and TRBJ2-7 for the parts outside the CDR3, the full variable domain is DTGVSQNPRHKITKRGQNVTFRCDPISEHNRLYWYRQTLGQGPEFLTYFQNEAQLEKSRLLSDRFSAERPKGSFSTLEIQRTEQGDSAMYLCASSFDNYAYEQYFGPGTRLTVT.

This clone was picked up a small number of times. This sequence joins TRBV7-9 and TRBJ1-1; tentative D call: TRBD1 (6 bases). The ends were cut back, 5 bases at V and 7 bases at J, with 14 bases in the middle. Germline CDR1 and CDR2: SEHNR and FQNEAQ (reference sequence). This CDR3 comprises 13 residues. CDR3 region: CASSVQGSGEAFF. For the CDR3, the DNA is TGTGCCAGCAGCGTACAGGGTAGTGGTGAAGCTTTCTTT.

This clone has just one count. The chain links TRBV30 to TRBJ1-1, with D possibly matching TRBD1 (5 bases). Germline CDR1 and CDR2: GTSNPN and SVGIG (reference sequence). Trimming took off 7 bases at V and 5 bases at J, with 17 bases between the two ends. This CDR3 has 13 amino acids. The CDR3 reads CAYEDTHGTEAFF. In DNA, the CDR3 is TGTGCCTACGAGGACACTCACGGTACTGAAGCTTTCTTT.

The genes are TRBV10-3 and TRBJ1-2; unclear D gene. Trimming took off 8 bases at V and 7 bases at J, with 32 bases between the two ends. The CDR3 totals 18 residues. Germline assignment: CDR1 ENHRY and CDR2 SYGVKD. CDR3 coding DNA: TGTGCCATCCTTCGGCCAGCCTGGCCCGCGACTATGGCCCGTGGCTACACCTTC. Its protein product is CAILRPAWPATMARGYTF.

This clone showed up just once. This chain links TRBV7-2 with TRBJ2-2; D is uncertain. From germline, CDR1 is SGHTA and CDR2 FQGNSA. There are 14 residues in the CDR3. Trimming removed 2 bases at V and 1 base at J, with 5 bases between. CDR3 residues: CASSLKRNTGELFF. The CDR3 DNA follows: TGTGCCAGCAGCTTAAAGAGGAACACCGGGGAGCTGTTTTTT.

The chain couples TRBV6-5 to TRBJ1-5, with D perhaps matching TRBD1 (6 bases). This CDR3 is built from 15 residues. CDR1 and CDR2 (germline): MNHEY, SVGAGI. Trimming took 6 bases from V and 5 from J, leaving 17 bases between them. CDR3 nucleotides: TGTGCCAGCAGAGCGGGACATCAGAGGGATCAGCCCCAGCATTTT. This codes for CASRAGHQRDQPQHF.

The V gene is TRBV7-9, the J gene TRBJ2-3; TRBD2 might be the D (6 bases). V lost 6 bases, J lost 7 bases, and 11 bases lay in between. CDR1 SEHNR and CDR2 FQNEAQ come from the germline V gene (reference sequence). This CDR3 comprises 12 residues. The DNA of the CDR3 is TGTGCCAGCAGTTCCGGCGGGAATACGCAGTATTTT. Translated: CASSSGGNTQYF.

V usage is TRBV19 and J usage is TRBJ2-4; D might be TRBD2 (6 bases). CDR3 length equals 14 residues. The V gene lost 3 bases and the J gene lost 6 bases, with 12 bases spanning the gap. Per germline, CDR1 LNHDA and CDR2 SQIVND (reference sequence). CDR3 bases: TGTGCCAGTAGTATCGGGGGTTGGGGAAACATTCAGTACTTC. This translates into CASSIGGWGNIQYF.

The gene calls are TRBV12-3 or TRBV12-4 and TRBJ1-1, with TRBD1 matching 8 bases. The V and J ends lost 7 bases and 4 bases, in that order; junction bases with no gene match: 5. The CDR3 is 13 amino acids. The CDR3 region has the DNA TGTGCCAGCATCCTACAGGGGGGCACTGAAGCTTTCTTT. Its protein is CASILQGGTEAFF.

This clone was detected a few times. CDR3 sequence reads: CASSYDSGGAGTQYF. CDR3 sequence (DNA): TGTGCCAGCAGCTACGATAGCGGGGGGGCCGGGACCCAGTACTTC. V is TRBV5-4 and J is TRBJ2-5; 11 nucleotides line up with TRBD2. Trimming removed 3 bases from V and 7 bases from J; junction bases left unmatched: 8. CDR1 is SGHNT, CDR2 YYREEE, per germline (reference sequence). The CDR3 contains 15 residues.

CDR3 bases: TGTGCCTGGAGTGTTCGGGACAGGTTGAATCAGCCCCAGCATTTT. It translates to CAWSVRDRLNQPQHF. The chain employs TRBV30 and TRBJ1-5; the match to TRBD1 covers 8 bases. V dropped 0 bases and J dropped 4; count of bases not matched to a gene: 5. Germline CDR1 and CDR2: GTSNPN and SVGIG (reference sequence). The CDR3 contains 15 residues. The full variable domain, in which reference TRBV30 and TRBJ1-5 provide the parts outside the CDR3, is SQTIHQWPATLVQPVGSPLSLECTVEGTSNPNLYWYRQAAGRGLQLLFYSVGIGQISSEVPQNLSASRPQDRQFILSSKKLLLSDSGFYLCAWSVRDRLNQPQHFGDGTRLSIL.

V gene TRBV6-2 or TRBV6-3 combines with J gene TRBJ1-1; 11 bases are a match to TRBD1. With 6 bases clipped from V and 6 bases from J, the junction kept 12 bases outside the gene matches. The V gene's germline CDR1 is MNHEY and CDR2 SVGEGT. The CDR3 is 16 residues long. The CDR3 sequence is CASSPGTGGYAAEAFF. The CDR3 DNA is TGTGCCAGCAGCCCCGGGACAGGGGGATATGCGGCTGAAGCTTTCTTT.